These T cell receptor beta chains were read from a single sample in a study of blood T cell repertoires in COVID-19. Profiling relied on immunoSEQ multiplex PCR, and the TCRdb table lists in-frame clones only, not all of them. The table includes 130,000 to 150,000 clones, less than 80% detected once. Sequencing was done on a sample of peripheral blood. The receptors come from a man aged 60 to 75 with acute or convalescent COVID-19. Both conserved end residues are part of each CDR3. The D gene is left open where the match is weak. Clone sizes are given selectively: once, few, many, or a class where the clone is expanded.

CDR3: CASSMVAGGVYEQYF; DNA: TGTGCCAGTAGTATGGTAGCGGGGGGAGTCTACGAGCAGTACTTC; size: once; V: TRBV19; J: TRBJ2-7; D: TRBD2
CDR3: CASSLAGGAGELFF; DNA: TGTGCCAGCAGCTTAGCGGGAGGGGCCGGGGAGCTGTTTTTT; size: NA; V: TRBV7-2; J: TRBJ2-2; D: TRBD2
CDR3: CASSLGGFYSSEQYF; DNA: TGTGCCAGCAGCTTGGGAGGGTTCTATTCGTCTGAGCAGTACTTC; size: NA; V: TRBV5-6; J: TRBJ2-7; D: NA
CDR3: CAGNQGTGANVLTF; DNA: TGTGCCGGGAATCAGGGGACTGGGGCCAACGTCCTGACTTTC; size: NA; V: TRBV30; J: TRBJ2-6; D: NA
CDR3: CASSINRLASYF; DNA: TGTGCCAGCAGTATAAACAGACTAGCTTCGTACTTC; size: NA; V: TRBV28; J: TRBJ2-4; D: TRBD2
CDR3: CASSSGTGGIYEQYF; DNA: TGTGCCAGCAGCTCCGGGACAGGGGGCATTTACGAGCAGTACTTC; size: NA; V: TRBV9; J: TRBJ2-7; D: TRBD1
CDR3: CASSLVGDYEQYF; DNA: TGTGCCAGCAGCTTAGTCGGGGACTACGAGCAGTACTTC; size: NA; V: TRBV7-2; J: TRBJ2-7; D: NA
CDR3: CASSVEGRYTEAFF; DNA: TGTGCCAGCAGCGTAGAGGGCCGGTACACTGAAGCTTTCTTT; size: NA; V: TRBV28; J: TRBJ1-1; D: NA
CDR3: CASSFGQGGETQYF; DNA: TGTGCCAGCAGTTTCGGACAGGGGGGAGAGACCCAGTACTTC; size: NA; V: TRBV6-2/TRBV6-3; J: TRBJ2-5; D: TRBD1
CDR3: CASSLAGESNEKLFF; DNA: TGTGCCAGCAGCTTGGCCGGTGAGTCTAATGAAAAACTGTTTTTT; size: NA; V: TRBV5-8; J: TRBJ1-4; D: NA
CDR3: CASSLDSSYNSPLHF; DNA: TGTGCCAGCAGCTTGGACAGCTCCTATAATTCACCCCTCCACTTT; size: NA; V: TRBV7-2; J: TRBJ1-6; D: NA
CDR3: CASSVVADSFSGNTIYF; DNA: TGTGCCAGCAGCGTAGTGGCAGACTCTTTCTCTGGAAACACCATATATTTT; size: NA; V: TRBV9; J: TRBJ1-3; D: NA
CDR3: CATLGGAGNTIYF; DNA: TGTGCCACCCTCGGGGGGGCCGGAAACACCATATATTTT; size: NA; V: TRBV18; J: TRBJ1-3; D: NA
CDR3: CASSSDTSYEQYF; DNA: TGTGCCAGCAGCTCTGACACGTCCTACGAGCAGTACTTC; size: NA; V: TRBV5-4; J: TRBJ2-7; D: NA
CDR3: CASSFQREGPEQYF; DNA: TGTGCCAGCAGTTTCCAGCGGGAGGGCCCCGAGCAGTACTTC; size: NA; V: TRBV27; J: TRBJ2-7; D: TRBD2
CDR3: CASWGTGGNQPQHF; DNA: TGTGCCTCCTGGGGGACAGGTGGAAATCAGCCCCAGCATTTT; size: NA; V: TRBV19; J: TRBJ1-5; D: TRBD1
CDR3: CASSPKLRGIYEQYF; DNA: TGTGCCAGCAGTCCGAAACTGCGGGGGATCTACGAGCAGTACTTC; size: NA; V: TRBV28; J: TRBJ2-7; D: TRBD2
CDR3: CASSQAQGNTEAFF; DNA: TGTGCCAGCAGCCAAGCACAGGGGAACACTGAAGCTTTCTTT; size: NA; V: TRBV3-1/TRBV3-2; J: TRBJ1-1; D: NA
CDR3: CASSQHVDTGGEQYF; DNA: TGCGCCAGCAGCCAGCACGTCGACACAGGGGGCGAGCAGTACTTC; size: NA; V: TRBV4-3; J: TRBJ2-7; D: TRBD1
CDR3: CASSIEGILAGIHNEQFF; DNA: TGTGCCAGTAGTATAGAGGGGATACTAGCGGGCATTCACAATGAGCAGTTCTTC; size: NA; V: TRBV19; J: TRBJ2-1; D: TRBD2